A single T cell receptor (beta chain) is shown here with its context. The junction shows a germline mismatch at one end, possibly a read error. This sample was taken from a study of OX40 agonist ivuxolimab in advanced cancers. TCRdb's copy holds only in-frame clones and misses some; the assay was immunoSEQ multiplex PCR. Here the sample spans tens of thousands of clones, approximately 86% being singletons. This receptor was identified in an adult with an advanced solid tumor such as melanoma, head and neck, liver or kidney cancer. The sequencing used CD4+ or CD8+ T cells sorted from blood, collected in a trial of the OX40 agonist ivuxolimab.

The CDR3 DNA sequence: TGTGCCAGCAGCCGACCAAACAACAGGGGGCAGGATTTT. Residues: CASSRPNNRGQDF. The chain recombines TRBV5-6 with TRBJ1-3; TRBD1 matches at 9 bases. The CDR3 is 13 residues long. Germline V gives CDR1 SGHDT, CDR2 YYEEEE.